The rows below give T cell receptor beta chains drawn from one sample of a study of T cells in Graves' hyperthyroidism and ophthalmopathy. TCRdb re-called the multiplex PCR reads through MiXCR, storing one row per CDR3 protein. The sample consists of around 290,000 distinct CDR3 sequences, 15% to 20% of them appearing once. Sequencing used blood. These receptors all come from a woman aged 55-70 years with Graves' ophthalmopathy. CDR3s include the opening cysteine and the closing phenylalanine or tryptophan. Fields, in order: clone size, D gene, V gene, J gene, CDR3 protein, CDR3 DNA. A D gene is named only where the DNA matches it firmly. Not all rows give a size; the values are once, few, many and, for expanded clones, a class.

>few|-|TRBV4-2|TRBJ1-2
CASSPGTNDHGYTF
TGTGCCAGCAGCCCCGGGACAAATGACCATGGCTACACCTTC
>many|TRBD2|TRBV6-2/TRBV6-3|TRBJ2-7
CASSLIAGITYEQYF
TGTGCCAGCAGTCTTATAGCGGGAATAACCTACGAGCAGTACTTC
>-|TRBD1|TRBV18|TRBJ2-3
CASSSVTGGGPDTQYF
TGTGCCAGCTCATCAGTTACAGGGGGCGGCCCAGATACGCAGTATTTT
>few|-|TRBV5-1|TRBJ2-2
CASSWAQGNTGELFF
TGCGCCAGCAGCTGGGCACAGGGAAACACCGGGGAGCTGTTTTTT
>few|TRBD1|TRBV4-3|TRBJ2-5
CASSQNRDRGYQETQYF
TGCGCCAGCAGCCAGAACCGGGACAGGGGATACCAAGAGACCCAGTACTTC
>many|TRBD1|TRBV27|TRBJ1-6
CASSFRQGNSPLHF
TGTGCCAGCAGTTTCCGACAGGGTAATTCACCCCTCCACTTT
>many|TRBD1|TRBV7-9|TRBJ1-2
CASSRDRADGYTF
TGTGCCAGCAGCCGGGACAGGGCGGATGGCTACACCTTC
>-|-|TRBV4-1|TRBJ1-1
CASSPVWGRNNVDTEAFF
TGCGCCAGCAGCCCAGTTTGGGGGAGGAATAATGTAGACACTGAAGCTTTCTTT
>few|-|TRBV6-2/TRBV6-3|TRBJ2-7
CASTDRSSYEQYF
TGTGCCAGCACCGACAGGAGCTCCTACGAGCAGTACTTC
>many|-|TRBV15|TRBJ2-3
CATSRDTDTQYF
TGTGCCACCAGCAGAGACACAGATACGCAGTATTTT
>many|-|TRBV5-1|TRBJ1-1
CASSPRQGRSTEAFF
TGCGCCAGCAGCCCCCGGCAGGGGAGGAGCACTGAAGCTTTCTTT
>-|-|TRBV7-2|TRBJ1-4
CASSLSRTDEKLFF
TGTGCCAGCAGCTTAAGTAGGACAGATGAAAAGCTGTTTTTT
>-|-|TRBV30|TRBJ2-7
CAWSRSYEQYF
TGTGCCTGGAGCCGCTCCTACGAGCAGTACTTC
>few|-|TRBV13|TRBJ2-7
CASSLGDSAYEQYF
TGTGCCAGCAGCTTAGGAGACAGTGCCTACGAGCAGTACTTC
>-|-|TRBV18|TRBJ1-3
CASSPQGNSGNTIYF
TGTGCCAGCTCTCCACAGGGAAATTCTGGAAACACCATATATTTT
>-|TRBD1|TRBV27|TRBJ1-2
CARFFRTGEVPYGYTF
TGTGCCAGATTTTTCCGGACAGGGGAGGTCCCCTATGGCTACACCTTC
>many|-|TRBV28|TRBJ1-2
CASSEAMGTANYGYTF
TGTGCCAGCAGTGAAGCCATGGGGACGGCAAACTATGGCTACACCTTC
>many|-|TRBV20-1|TRBJ1-2
CSARVGGGSGYTF
TGCAGTGCTAGGGTCGGAGGGGGGTCTGGCTACACCTTC
>few|TRBD1|TRBV24-1|TRBJ2-3
CATSDPWDRGRLGTQYF
TGTGCCACCAGTGACCCCTGGGACAGGGGACGGCTGGGTACGCAGTATTTT
>-|TRBD1|TRBV3-1|TRBJ1-1
CASSRLQGAWTPTEAFF
TGTGCCAGCAGCCGCCTACAGGGGGCGTGGACCCCCACTGAAGCTTTCTTT
>many|-|TRBV28|TRBJ2-6
CASESEGLSSGANVLTF
TGTGCCAGCGAGTCAGAAGGGCTAAGCTCTGGGGCCAACGTCCTGACTTTC
>few|-|TRBV25-1|TRBJ1-1
CARKPKSRESSEAFF
TGTGCCAGGAAACCCAAATCTCGGGAATCTTCAGAAGCTTTCTTT
>few|-|TRBV5-8|TRBJ2-4
CASSPPGVKAKNIQYF
TGTGCCAGCAGCCCACCGGGGGTCAAAGCCAAAAACATTCAGTACTTC
>-|-|TRBV12-3/TRBV12-4|TRBJ2-2
CASSLFDSGELFF
TGTGCCAGCAGTTTATTTGATTCCGGGGAGCTGTTTTTT
>many|-|TRBV18|TRBJ1-2
CASSPQGQGSGYTF
TGTGCCAGCTCACCACAGGGGCAAGGGAGCGGCTACACCTTC